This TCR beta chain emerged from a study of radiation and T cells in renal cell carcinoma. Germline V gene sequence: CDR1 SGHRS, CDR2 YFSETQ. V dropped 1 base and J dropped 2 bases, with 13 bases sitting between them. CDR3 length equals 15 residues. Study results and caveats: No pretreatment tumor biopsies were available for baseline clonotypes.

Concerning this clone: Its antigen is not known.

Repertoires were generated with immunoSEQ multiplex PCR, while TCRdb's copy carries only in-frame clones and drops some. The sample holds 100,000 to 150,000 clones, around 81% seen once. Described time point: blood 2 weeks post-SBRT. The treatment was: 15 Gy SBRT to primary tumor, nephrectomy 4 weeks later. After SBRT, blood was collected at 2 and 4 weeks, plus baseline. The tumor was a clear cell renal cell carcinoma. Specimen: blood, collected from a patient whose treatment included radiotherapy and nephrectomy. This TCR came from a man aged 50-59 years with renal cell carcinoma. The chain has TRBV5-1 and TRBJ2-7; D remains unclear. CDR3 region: CASSLFSLLTYEQYF. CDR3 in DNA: TGCGCCAGCAGCTTGTTTTCCCTTCTTACCTACGAGCAGTACTTC.